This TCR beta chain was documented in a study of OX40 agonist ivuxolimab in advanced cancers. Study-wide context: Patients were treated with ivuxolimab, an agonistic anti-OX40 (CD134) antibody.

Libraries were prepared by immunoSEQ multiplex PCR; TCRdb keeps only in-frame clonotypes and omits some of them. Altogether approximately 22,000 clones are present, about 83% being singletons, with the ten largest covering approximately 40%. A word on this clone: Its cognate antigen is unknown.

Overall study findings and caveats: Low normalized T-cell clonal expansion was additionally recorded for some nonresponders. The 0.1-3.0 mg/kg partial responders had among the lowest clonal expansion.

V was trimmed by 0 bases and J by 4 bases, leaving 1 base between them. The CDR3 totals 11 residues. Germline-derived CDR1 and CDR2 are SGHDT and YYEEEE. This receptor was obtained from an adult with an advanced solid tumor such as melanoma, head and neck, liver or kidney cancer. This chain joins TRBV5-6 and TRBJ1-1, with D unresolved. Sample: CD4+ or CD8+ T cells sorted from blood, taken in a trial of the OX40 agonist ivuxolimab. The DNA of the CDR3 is TGTGCCAGCAGCTTGGGCACTGAAGCTTTCTTT. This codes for CASSLGTEAFF. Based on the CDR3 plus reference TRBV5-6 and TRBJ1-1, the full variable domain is DAGVTQSPTHLIKTRGQQVTLRCSPKSGHDTVSWYQQALGQGPQFIFQYYEEEERQRGNFPDRFSGHQFPNYSSELNVNALLLGDSALYLCASSLGTEAFFGQGTRLTVV.